The present T cell receptor (beta chain) was sequenced within a study of CD4 T cells in relation to SARS-CoV-2 and coronaviruses. The wider study: ViraFEST: roughly 9-day antigen culture of PBMCs, then TCR beta CDR3 sequencing.

This clone was counted between two and nine times. The antigen is not known. V lost 1 base, J lost 0 bases, and 5 bases lay in between. The germline V gene encodes CDR1 SGHKS and CDR2 YYEKEE (reference sequence). The CDR3 extends over 14 amino acids. The protocol was immunoSEQ multiplex PCR, while the TCRdb copy is restricted to in-frame clones and leaves out a portion. Here the sample spans approximately 20,000 clones, approximately 80% being singletons. The unexposed donors gave CD4+ T cells in about 2010-2019, prior to COVID-19. The cells were cultured for about ten days before CD4+ T cells were isolated.

Sequencing used CD4+ T cells from PBMCs, cultured in vitro. The chain uses TRBV5-5 and TRBJ1-3; tentative D call: TRBD1 (5 bases). This TCR was recovered from a human donor in good health. CDR3 protein: CASSLTGSGNTIYF. DNA of the CDR3: TGTGCCAGCAGCTTGACAGGCTCTGGAAACACCATATATTTT.